This is a list of T cell receptor beta chains from one sample in a study of Ad26.COV2.S vaccination and SARS-CoV-2 variants. Libraries were prepared by immunoSEQ multiplex PCR; TCRdb keeps only in-frame clonotypes and omits some of them. This sample has a few hundred thousand clones, with over 75% found just once. Source: peripheral blood, taken in a trial of Ad26.COV2.S vaccine versus placebo. These TCRs come from a person aged 18-60 years who received the Ad26.COV2.S COVID-19 vaccine or a placebo. The CDR3 runs from the conserved cysteine through the conserved F or W. D genes are given only for firm matches. The listing skips clone size in some rows; elsewhere it reads once, few, many or a size class.

size	V	D	J	DNA	CDR3
.	TRBV5-4	.	TRBJ2-5	TGTGCCAGCAGCTTTTGGGGACAAGAGACCCAGTACTTC	CASSFWGQETQYF
once	TRBV15	TRBD2	TRBJ2-1	TGTGCCACCAGCAGGGGACTAGCGGGATTCTACAATGAGCAGTTCTTC	CATSRGLAGFYNEQFF
once	TRBV7-8	.	TRBJ2-3	TGTGCCAGCAGCTTAATAACTCGGTTCTTCCAAAAGGGATCTAGCACAGATACGCAGTATTTT	CASSLITRFFQKGSSTDTQYF
.	TRBV12-3/TRBV12-4	.	TRBJ2-7	TGTGCCAGCAGATCGGCAGGGGTGGCCGAGCAGTACTTC	CASRSAGVAEQYF
.	TRBV28	.	TRBJ1-6	TGTGCCAGCAGTCCCCGCCAATTGTGGGATTCCTATAATTCACCCCTCCACTTT	CASSPRQLWDSYNSPLHF
.	TRBV15	.	TRBJ2-7	TGTGCCACCAGCCGCTTGGGTAGCGGAGCAGGGGAGCAGTACTTC	CATSRLGSGAGEQYF
.	TRBV28	TRBD1	TRBJ1-2	TGTGCCAGCAGTCAGGGACAGGACTATGGCTACACCTTC	CASSQGQDYGYTF
.	TRBV9	TRBD2	TRBJ2-5	TGTGCCAGCAGCCCGCGACTAGCGGGGCCCCAAGAGACCCAGTACTTC	CASSPRLAGPQETQYF
.	TRBV5-4	.	TRBJ2-5	TGTGCCAGCAGCTTGGGAGTTGGGGAGACCCAGTACTTC	CASSLGVGETQYF
.	TRBV16	.	TRBJ1-3	TGTGCCAGCAGCCAATCAAGAGGAGCGCTCTCTGGAAACACCATATATTTT	CASSQSRGALSGNTIYF
.	TRBV3-1/TRBV3-2	.	TRBJ2-1	TGTGCCAGCAGCCAAGTGGATGCGGGGAACAATGAGCAGTTCTTC	CASSQVDAGNNEQFF
.	TRBV11-3	.	TRBJ2-1	TGTGCCAGCAGCTTAGCGGGATTAAACAATGAGCAGTTCTTC	CASSLAGLNNEQFF
.	TRBV15	.	TRBJ2-1	TGTGCCACCAGCGGCGGGTGGAAGTCCTACAATGAGCAGTTCTTC	CATSGGWKSYNEQFF
.	TRBV4-2	TRBD2	TRBJ2-2	TGTGCCAGCAGCCAAGGACTAGCGGGAGGGCCGCCCACCGGGGAGCTGTTTTTT	CASSQGLAGGPPTGELFF
.	TRBV21-1	.	TRBJ2-1	TGTGCCAGCAGCAAAGCTGTATGGCCTAGCGGGTGTAGCTCCTACAATGAGCAGTTCTTC	CASSKAVWPSGCSSYNEQFF
few	TRBV27	.	TRBJ2-7	TGTGCCAGCAGCGAGCAGTACTTC	CASSEQYF
.	TRBV3-1/TRBV3-2	TRBD2	TRBJ2-2	TGTGCCAGCAGCCAAGAGGTCATAGCGGGAGTGACCGGGGAGCTGTTTTTT	CASSQEVIAGVTGELFF
once	TRBV2	.	TRBJ2-3	TGTGCCAGCAGTGAAGCTTTTACGCGCTTTAGCACAGATACGCAGTATTTT	CASSEAFTRFSTDTQYF
.	TRBV19	TRBD1	TRBJ2-4	TGTGCCAGTTCCCTGACAGGGTCAAACATTCAGTACTTC	CASSLTGSNIQYF
once	TRBV3-1/TRBV3-2	.	TRBJ2-7	TGTGCCAGCAGCCAAGAAGGGACCTCTGGGGAGCAGTACTTC	CASSQEGTSGEQYF
.	TRBV10-3	.	TRBJ1-5	TGTGCCATCCCCGGCGGGGAGGAGGAGCGCAATCAGCCCCAGCATTTT	CAIPGGEEERNQPQHF
.	TRBV11-2	TRBD2	TRBJ2-1	TGTGCCAGCAGCTTTGGGCTAGCGGGAGGGTTGAATGAGCAGTTCTTC	CASSFGLAGGLNEQFF
.	TRBV6-5	TRBD1	TRBJ2-7	TGTGCCAGCAGTTACAGGGGGCCCGCCTACGAGCAGTACTTC	CASSYRGPAYEQYF
.	TRBV7-8	.	TRBJ2-7	TGTGCCAGCAGATGGGGAGAGGGGGTTCAGTTGGAGCAGTACTTC	CASRWGEGVQLEQYF
once	TRBV5-4	.	TRBJ2-1	TGTGCCAGCAGCTTGGGGGGGCGGGCCGACAATGAGCAGTTCTTC	CASSLGGRADNEQFF
.	TRBV7-2	.	TRBJ1-2	TGTGCCAGCAGCTTAGAAGCTAACTATGGCTACACCTTC	CASSLEANYGYTF
once	TRBV5-4	.	TRBJ2-1	TGTGCCAGCAGCTTGGCGGGACTGTACAATGAGCAGTTCTTC	CASSLAGLYNEQFF
.	TRBV24-1	.	TRBJ1-6	TGTGCCACCAGTGAGGGCAGGAATTCACCCCTCCACTTT	CATSEGRNSPLHF
.	TRBV2	.	TRBJ2-1	TGTGCCAGCAGTGAAACGCGGAGCTCCTACAATGAGCAGTTCTTC	CASSETRSSYNEQFF
.	TRBV27	TRBD2	TRBJ2-7	TGTGCCAGCAGTTTATGGGGGCCCGGGACTAGCGGGAGTGGGCGCTTTGTTTACGAGCAGTACTTC	CASSLWGPGTSGSGRFVYEQYF
.	TRBV28	.	TRBJ2-7	TGTGCCAGCAGCCTCAGGAGAGGCTCCTACGAGCAGTACTTC	CASSLRRGSYEQYF
.	TRBV5-6	.	TRBJ2-3	TGTGCCAGCAACGTGAGGATCTCCTTGGGAGATACGCAGTATTTT	CASNVRISLGDTQYF
.	TRBV6-5	.	TRBJ2-1	TGTGCCAGCAGTTACTCGTACAGACAGGTCTACAATGAGCAGTTCTTC	CASSYSYRQVYNEQFF
once	TRBV5-6	.	TRBJ1-1	TGTGCCAGCAGCTTGCCGCCGCTTAAGGTGGTGGCGAACACTGAAGCTTTCTTT	CASSLPPLKVVANTEAFF
.	TRBV6-5	TRBD1	TRBJ2-7	TGTGCCAGCAGTTACTCCGCCCGGACAGGGGGCTACGAGCAGTACTTC	CASSYSARTGGYEQYF
.	TRBV2	.	TRBJ2-7	TGTGCCAGCAGTAAGGACGGTGCCTACGAGCAGTACTTC	CASSKDGAYEQYF
.	TRBV5-6	.	TRBJ1-2	TGTGCCAGCAGCCCAGCCGACACCTATGGCTACACCTTC	CASSPADTYGYTF
.	TRBV6-7	TRBD2	TRBJ2-1	TGTGCCAGCAGCTTTCACCTTAGCGGGAGGGTTAATGAGCAGTTCTTC	CASSFHLSGRVNEQFF
.	TRBV5-1	.	TRBJ2-5	TGCGCCAGCAGCTTAAGGAGCCAAGAGACCCAGTACTTC	CASSLRSQETQYF
.	TRBV19	TRBD2	TRBJ2-1	TGTGCCAGTAGGCCCCGGACTAGCGCGGTTGAGCAGTTCTTC	CASRPRTSAVEQFF
once	TRBV6-5	.	TRBJ1-3	TGTGCCAGCAGTTACTCGCCCCAACGGCGAGGAAACACCATATATTTT	CASSYSPQRRGNTIYF
.	TRBV19	.	TRBJ2-2	TGTGCCAGTAGTATAGAAGGGGGGCGCGCCACCGGGGAGCTGTTTTTT	CASSIEGGRATGELFF
.	TRBV28	TRBD2	TRBJ2-1	TGTGCCAGCAGTACGAGACTAGCGGGAGGCTCCAATGAGCAGTTCTTC	CASSTRLAGGSNEQFF
few	TRBV5-5	.	TRBJ2-7	TGTGCCAGCAGCTTGGGGAGGGCCCCTCGCTACGAGCAGTACTTC	CASSLGRAPRYEQYF
many	TRBV7-9	TRBD2	TRBJ2-3	TGTGCCAGCAGCCGGACTAGCGGGAGGGCAGATACGCAGTATTTT	CASSRTSGRADTQYF
.	TRBV4-1	.	TRBJ1-1	TGCGCCAGCAGGTACGGACCCATGAACACTGAAGCTTTCTTT	CASRYGPMNTEAFF
.	TRBV10-2	.	TRBJ2-7	TGCGCCAGCAGTCCGGGACGCAGCTACGAGCAGTACTTC	CASSPGRSYEQYF
once	TRBV11-2	.	TRBJ2-4	TGTGCCAGCAGTTCTGCCGGCGGGATTGGGCGAAACATTCAGTACTTC	CASSSAGGIGRNIQYF
.	TRBV11-3	.	TRBJ2-7	TGTGCCAGCAGCTTAGGTAGGAGCGAGCAGTACTTC	CASSLGRSEQYF
.	TRBV5-1	.	TRBJ2-2	TGCGCCAGCAGTCCCAGGGAAGACGGGGAGCTGTTTTTT	CASSPREDGELFF
.	TRBV18	TRBD2	TRBJ2-2	TGTGCCAGCTCACCAGGACTAGCGGGAGTCACCGGGGAGCTGTTTTTT	CASSPGLAGVTGELFF
.	TRBV27	.	TRBJ2-1	TGTGCCAGCAATGGACTAAGCTCCTACAATGAGCAGTTCTTC	CASNGLSSYNEQFF
.	TRBV2	TRBD1	TRBJ1-2	TGTGCCAGCAGTCCGGGACAGGAGACCTACACCTTC	CASSPGQETYTF
.	TRBV2	.	TRBJ2-7	TGTGCCAGCAGTGTAGTCGGGGAGCAGTACTTC	CASSVVGEQYF
once	TRBV14	.	TRBJ1-2	TGTGCCAGCAGTCCGGGATCTAACTATGGCTACACCTTC	CASSPGSNYGYTF